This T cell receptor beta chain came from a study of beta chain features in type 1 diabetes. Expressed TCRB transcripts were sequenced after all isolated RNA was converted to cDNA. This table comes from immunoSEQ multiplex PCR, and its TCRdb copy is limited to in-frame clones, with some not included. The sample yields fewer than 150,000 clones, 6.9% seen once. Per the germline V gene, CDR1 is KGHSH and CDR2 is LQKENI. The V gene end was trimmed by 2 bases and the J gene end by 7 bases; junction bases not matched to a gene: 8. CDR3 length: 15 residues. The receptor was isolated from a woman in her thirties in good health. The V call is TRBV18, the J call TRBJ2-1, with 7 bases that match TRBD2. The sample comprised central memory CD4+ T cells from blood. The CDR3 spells CASSPMAGVENEQFF. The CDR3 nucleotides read TGTGCCAGCTCACCAATGGCGGGAGTGGAGAATGAGCAGTTCTTC.